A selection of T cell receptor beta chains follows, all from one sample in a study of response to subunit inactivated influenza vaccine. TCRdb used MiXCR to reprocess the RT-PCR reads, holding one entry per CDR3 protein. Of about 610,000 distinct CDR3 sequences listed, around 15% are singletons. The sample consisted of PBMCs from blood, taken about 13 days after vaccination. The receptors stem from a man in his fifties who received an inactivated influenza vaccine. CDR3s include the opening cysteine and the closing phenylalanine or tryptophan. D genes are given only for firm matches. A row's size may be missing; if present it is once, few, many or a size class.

CASSQGYGGANVLTF	TGTGCCAGCAGCCAAGGGTACGGGGGGGCCAACGTCCTGACTTTC	NA	TRBV3-1	TRBJ2-6	NA
CSVGFEAFF	TGCAGCGTTGGTTTTGAAGCTTTCTTT	few	TRBV29-1	TRBJ1-1	NA
CSVSQGRGTEAFF	TGCAGCGTTTCCCAGGGGAGAGGAACTGAAGCTTTCTTT	NA	TRBV29-1	TRBJ1-1	NA
CSVQLETQYF	TGCAGCGTCCAGCTGGAGACCCAGTACTTC	NA	TRBV29-1	TRBJ2-5	NA
CASSLDRGITGELFF	TGTGCCAGCAGTCTCGACAGGGGGATCACCGGGGAGCTGTTTTTT	few	TRBV12-3/TRBV12-4	TRBJ2-2	TRBD1
CASSPARGENTGELFF	TGTGCCAGCAGTCCGGCGCGGGGAGAGAACACCGGGGAGCTGTTTTTT	many	TRBV12-3/TRBV12-4	TRBJ2-2	NA
CATSRDFASSSYEQYF	TGTGCCACCAGCAGAGATTTTGCGTCGAGCTCCTACGAGCAGTACTTC	few	TRBV15	TRBJ2-7	NA
CSVLKTGDQAFF	TGCAGCGTTTTAAAGACAGGTGATCAAGCTTTCTTT	NA	TRBV29-1	TRBJ1-1	NA
CASSSPQTGNTEAFF	TGTGCCAGCAGTTCGCCTCAAACCGGGAACACTGAAGCTTTCTTT	NA	TRBV27	TRBJ1-1	NA
CASSLFAGNQETQYF	TGTGCCAGCAGCTTATTTGCGGGGAACCAAGAGACCCAGTACTTC	NA	TRBV7-9	TRBJ2-5	NA
CSARDVLAGAHEQYF	TGCAGTGCTAGAGATGTGCTAGCGGGAGCCCACGAGCAGTACTTC	few	TRBV20-1	TRBJ2-7	TRBD2
CASSLEQITDTQYF	TGCGCCAGCAGCTTGGAACAGATAACAGATACGCAGTATTTT	few	TRBV5-1	TRBJ2-3	NA
CASSPLVQTGVASPLHF	TGTGCCAGCAGTCCGCTGGTCCAGACAGGGGTCGCTTCACCCCTCCACTTT	NA	TRBV27	TRBJ1-6	TRBD1
CSGEPGVTEAFF	TGCAGCGGCGAACCAGGGGTCACTGAAGCTTTCTTT	many	TRBV29-1	TRBJ1-1	NA
CASSLETSGLSYNEQFF	TGTGCCAGCAGTTTGGAGACTAGCGGCCTCTCCTACAATGAGCAGTTCTTC	few	TRBV12-3/TRBV12-4	TRBJ2-1	TRBD2
CASSYSKRLAANNEQFF	TGTGCCAGCAGTTACTCGAAGCGGCTAGCGGCTAACAATGAGCAGTTCTTC	NA	TRBV6-5	TRBJ2-1	TRBD2
CASSPDRGRNTEAFF	TGTGCCAGCAGCCCTGACAGGGGACGGAACACTGAAGCTTTCTTT	few	TRBV6-1	TRBJ1-1	TRBD1
CAISDGGGDEQFF	TGTGCCATCAGTGACGGGGGGGGCGATGAGCAGTTCTTC	NA	TRBV10-3	TRBJ2-1	TRBD2
CASSDSQGALVTEAFF	TGTGCCAGCAGTGACTCTCAGGGGGCACTAGTCACTGAAGCTTTCTTT	NA	TRBV2	TRBJ1-1	TRBD1
CASSSPLKGQGAEAFF	TGTGCCAGCAGCTCTCCATTGAAGGGACAGGGGGCTGAAGCTTTCTTT	NA	TRBV5-5	TRBJ1-1	TRBD1